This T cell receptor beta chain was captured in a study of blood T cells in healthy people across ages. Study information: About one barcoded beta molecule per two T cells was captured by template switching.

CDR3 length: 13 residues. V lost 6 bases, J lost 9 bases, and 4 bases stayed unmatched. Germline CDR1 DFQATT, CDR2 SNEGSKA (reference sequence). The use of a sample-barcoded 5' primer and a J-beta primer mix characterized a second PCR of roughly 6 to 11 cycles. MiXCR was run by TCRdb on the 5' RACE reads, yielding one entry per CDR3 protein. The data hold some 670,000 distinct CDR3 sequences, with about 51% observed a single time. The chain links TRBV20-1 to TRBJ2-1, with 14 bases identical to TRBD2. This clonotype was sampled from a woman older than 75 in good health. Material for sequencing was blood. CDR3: CSARTSGRPEQFF. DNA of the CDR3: TGCAGTGCGAGGACTAGCGGGAGGCCTGAGCAGTTCTTC.